This entry concerns a single T cell receptor beta chain. No antigen is known for it. The protocol was immunoSEQ multiplex PCR, while the TCRdb copy is restricted to in-frame clones and leaves out a portion. The data hold roughly 300,000 clones, with around 87% observed a single time. The ends were cut back, 2 bases at V and 0 bases at J, with 19 bases in the middle. The CDR3 sequence is 18 residues long. In germline, CDR1 is LGHNA, CDR2 YSLEER. This sample was taken from a study of cytomegalovirus exposure and HLA in healthy donors. Study background: The roughly 120 validation repertoires were reported in a later analysis to have been generated on the same platform as the approximately 700 first-cohort repertoires. Study results and limitations: The study designated some 180 TCR beta chains cytomegalovirus-associated. Reportedly, diagnosis of cytomegalovirus status by the classifier showed high specificity and sensitivity.

Material: PBMCs. The TCR comes from a woman aged 18 to 35 in good health and CMV-seronegative. The chain carries TRBV4-3 and TRBJ1-1, with D hard to call. The CDR3 here is CASSQYSWRYPLNTEAFF. In DNA, the CDR3 is TGCGCCAGCAGCCAATATAGTTGGAGATACCCGCTGAACACTGAAGCTTTCTTT.